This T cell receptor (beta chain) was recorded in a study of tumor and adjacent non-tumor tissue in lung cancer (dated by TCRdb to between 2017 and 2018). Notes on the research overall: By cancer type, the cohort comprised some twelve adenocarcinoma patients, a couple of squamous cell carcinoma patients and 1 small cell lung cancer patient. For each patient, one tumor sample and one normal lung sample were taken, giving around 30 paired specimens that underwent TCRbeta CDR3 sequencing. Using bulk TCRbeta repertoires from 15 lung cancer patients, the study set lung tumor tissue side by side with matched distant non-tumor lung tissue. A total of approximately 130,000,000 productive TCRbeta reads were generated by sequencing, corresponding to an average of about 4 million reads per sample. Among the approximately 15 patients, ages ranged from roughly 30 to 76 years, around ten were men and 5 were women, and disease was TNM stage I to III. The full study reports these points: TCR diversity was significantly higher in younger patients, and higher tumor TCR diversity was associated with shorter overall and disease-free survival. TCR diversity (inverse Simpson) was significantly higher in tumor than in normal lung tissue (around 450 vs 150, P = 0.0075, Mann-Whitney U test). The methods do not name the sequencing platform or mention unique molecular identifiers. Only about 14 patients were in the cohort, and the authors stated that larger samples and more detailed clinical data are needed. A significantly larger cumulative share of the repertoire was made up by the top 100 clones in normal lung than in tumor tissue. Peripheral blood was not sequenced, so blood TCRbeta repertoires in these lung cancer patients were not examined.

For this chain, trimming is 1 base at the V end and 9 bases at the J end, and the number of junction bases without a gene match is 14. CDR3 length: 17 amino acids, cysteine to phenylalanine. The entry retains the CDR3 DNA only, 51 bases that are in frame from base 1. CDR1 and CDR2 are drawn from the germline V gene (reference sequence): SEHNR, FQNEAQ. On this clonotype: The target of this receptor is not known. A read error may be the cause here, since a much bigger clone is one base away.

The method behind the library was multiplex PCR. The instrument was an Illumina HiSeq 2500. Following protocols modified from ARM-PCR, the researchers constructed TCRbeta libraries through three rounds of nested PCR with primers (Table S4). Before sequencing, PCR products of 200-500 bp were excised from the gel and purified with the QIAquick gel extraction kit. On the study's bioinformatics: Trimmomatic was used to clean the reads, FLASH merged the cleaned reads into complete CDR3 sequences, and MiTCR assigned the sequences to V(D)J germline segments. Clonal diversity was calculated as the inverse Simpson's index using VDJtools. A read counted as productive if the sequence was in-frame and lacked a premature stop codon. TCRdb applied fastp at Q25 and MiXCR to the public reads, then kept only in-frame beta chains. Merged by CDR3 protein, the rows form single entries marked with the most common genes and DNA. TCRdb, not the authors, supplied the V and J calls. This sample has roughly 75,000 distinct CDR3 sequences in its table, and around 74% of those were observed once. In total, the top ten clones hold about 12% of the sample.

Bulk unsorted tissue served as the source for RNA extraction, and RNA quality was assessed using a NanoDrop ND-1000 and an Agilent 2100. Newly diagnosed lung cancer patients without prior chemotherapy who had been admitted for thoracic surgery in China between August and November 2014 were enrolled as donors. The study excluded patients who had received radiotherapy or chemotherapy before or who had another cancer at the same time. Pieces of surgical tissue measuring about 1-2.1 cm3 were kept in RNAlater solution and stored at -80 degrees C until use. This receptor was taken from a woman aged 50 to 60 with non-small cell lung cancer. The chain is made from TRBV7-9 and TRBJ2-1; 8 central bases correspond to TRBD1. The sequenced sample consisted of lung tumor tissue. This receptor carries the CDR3 CASSLVFGNRGISEQFF. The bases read TGTGCCAGCAGCTTAGTCTTCGGGAACAGGGGGATCAGTGAGCAGTTCTTC.